These 23 T cell receptor beta chains were all obtained from the same sample, sequenced in a study of shared clonotypes between healthy human individuals. The repertoire was sequenced with immunoSEQ multiplex PCR; TCRdb's copy has only in-frame clones and lacks some. The table includes about 700,000 clones, approximately 90% detected once. CD45RO negativity and positive selection for CCR7 defined naive CD8 cells, a population that excluded terminally differentiated effector memory CD45RA+ cells. The sequenced sample consisted of naive CD8+ T cells sorted from blood. The receptors here all came from a man aged 25-45 years in good health.

CDR3 in amino acids: CASSDRDTLGDTQYF. CDR3 in DNA: TGTGCCAGCAGCGACCGGGACACCCTCGGGGATACGCAGTATTTT. The J gene is TRBJ2-3, the V gene TRBV9; perhaps TRBD1 as D (6 bases). The CDR3 extends over 15 amino acids. V dropped 3 bases and J dropped 6 bases, with 17 bases sitting between them. Germline V CDR1 and CDR2: SGDLS, YYNGEE.

The chain has TRBV6-1 and TRBJ2-1; TRBD1 or TRBD2 may be the D gene (5 bases each). This CDR3 has 17 residues. V dropped 3 bases and J dropped 13 bases, with 28 bases sitting between them. Germline CDR1 and CDR2: MNHNS and SASEGT. CDR3 residues: CASSEVPEGLESPPQFF. As DNA, the CDR3 is TGTGCCAGCAGTGAGGTACCAGAGGGGCTCGAGTCGCCCCCTCAGTTCTTC.

A few counts support this clone. The gene calls are TRBV7-9 and TRBJ1-2; D is possibly TRBD1 (6 bases). CDR3 length equals 18 residues. Trimming stripped 7 bases from V and 5 bases from J, with 29 bases between. Germline loops: CDR1 SEHNR, CDR2 FQNEAQ (reference sequence). CDR3 protein: CASTRPISPRGREYGYTF. The CDR3 bases are TGTGCCAGCACCCGACCTATTTCTCCGCGGGGGCGGGAGTATGGCTACACCTTC.

The CDR3 loop reads CASMSFEGHHYEQYF. The CDR3 nucleotides are TGTGCCAGCATGAGTTTTGAGGGACACCACTACGAGCAGTACTTC. The J gene is TRBJ2-7, the V gene TRBV27, with D perhaps matching TRBD1 (6 bases). V was shortened by 7 bases and J by 3 bases, with 19 bases between the two germline ends. The CDR3 is 15 residues long. Germline values: CDR1 MNHEY, CDR2 SMNVEV (reference sequence).

V and J are TRBV6-1 and TRBJ2-5, with D possibly matching TRBD2 (7 bases). Trimming removed 3 bases at V and 3 bases at J, with 20 bases between. The CDR3 sequence is 17 residues long. From germline, CDR1 is MNHNS and CDR2 SASEGT. DNA of the CDR3: TGTGCCAGCAGTGACGGTGGCCCAGGGGCGGGAGAAGAGACCCAGTACTTC. Translating gives CASSDGGPGAGEETQYF.

This clone was detected a few times. The chain employs TRBV27 and TRBJ1-1; D is ambiguous. Germline CDR1 and CDR2: MNHEY and SMNVEV (reference sequence). V shed 1 base and J shed 2 bases, with 5 bases lying between them. The CDR3 consists of 13 residues. The CDR3 bases are TGTGCCAGCAGTTTATGGCATAACACTGAAGCTTTCTTT. Protein sequence: CASSLWHNTEAFF.

This chain connects TRBV30 to TRBJ2-7, with 8 positions matching TRBD1. V dropped 0 bases and J dropped 3; count of bases not matched to a gene: 7. Germline lookup yields CDR1 GTSNPN and CDR2 SVGIG (reference sequence). The CDR3 has 15 amino acids. The DNA of the CDR3 is TGTGCCTGGAGTGTCGGGGACAGGCTCCTCTACGAGCAGTACTTC. Translation: CAWSVGDRLLYEQYF.

The chain carries TRBV5-1 and TRBJ2-3; D gene ambiguous. CDR3 length: 14 residues. Germline V gene data show CDR1 as SGHRS and CDR2 as YFSETQ. V gave up 3 bases and J gave up 0 bases, with 8 bases separating them. This chain's CDR3 is CASSWYSSTDTQYF. CDR3 coding DNA: TGCGCCAGCAGCTGGTACAGTAGCACAGATACGCAGTATTTT. The full variable domain, completed using reference TRBV5-1 and TRBJ2-3, is KAGVTQTPRYLIKTRGQQVTLSCSPISGHRSVSWYQQTPGQGLQFLFEYFSETQRNKGNFPGRFSGRQFSNSRSEMNVSTLELGDSALYLCASSWYSSTDTQYFGPGTRLTVL.

Notes on this clone: In the same sample, other DNA sequences code for this CDR3. This chain connects TRBV7-9 to TRBJ2-1, with 9 nucleotides matching TRBD2. The CDR3 covers 15 residues. With 1 base clipped from V and 3 bases from J, the junction kept 1 base outside the gene matches. CDR1 and CDR2 (germline): SEHNR, FQNEAQ (reference sequence). The CDR3 is CASSLVAGVYNEQFF. The CDR3 DNA reads as TGTGCCAGCAGCTTAGTAGCGGGAGTCTACAATGAGCAGTTCTTC.

The chain has TRBV6-1 and TRBJ2-7; D is undetermined. V lost 0 bases and J lost 6, with 9 bases in between. Germline-derived CDR1 and CDR2 are MNHNS and SASEGT. The CDR3 has 13 amino acids. The CDR3: CASSEAVTFEQYF. DNA for the CDR3: TGTGCCAGCAGTGAAGCTGTAACTTTCGAGCAGTACTTC.

The J gene is TRBJ2-7, the V gene TRBV6-5; 8 bases fit TRBD1. The CDR3 sequence is 15 residues long. V gave up 2 bases and J gave up 5 bases; unmatched junction bases: 8. CDR1 and CDR2 (germline): MNHEY, SVGAGI. The CDR3 here is CASSYRTGYVDEQYF. Written as DNA, the CDR3 is TGTGCCAGCAGTTACCGGACAGGGTACGTTGACGAGCAGTACTTC.

The chain combines TRBV4-3 with TRBJ2-7; D may be TRBD1 or TRBD2 (5 bases each). V was shortened by 2 bases and J by 3 bases, with 14 bases between the two germline ends. This CDR3 is built from 15 residues. The germline V gene encodes CDR1 LGHNA and CDR2 YSLEER. Here the CDR3 DNA reads TGCGCCAGCAGCCAAACCCGGGACCGATTCTACGAGCAGTACTTC. This translates into CASSQTRDRFYEQYF.

This sequence joins TRBV28 and TRBJ2-3, with a tentative D call TRBD1 (7 bases). This CDR3 contains 15 residues. Looked up from germline, CDR1 is MDHEN and CDR2 is SYDVKM. Trimming shortened V by 3 bases and J by 2 bases, and 12 bases separated the two germline ends. The CDR3 spells CASSLRDSNTDTQYF. Written as DNA, the CDR3 is TGTGCCAGCAGTTTGCGGGACAGCAACACAGATACGCAGTATTTT.

The chain joins TRBV11-1 to TRBJ2-1; no firm D call. The germline V and J ends were trimmed by 5 bases and 9 bases, with 8 bases remaining between them. The CDR3 is 11 amino acids. The germline CDR1 and CDR2 sequences are SGHAT and FQDESV (reference sequence). This CDR3 is CASSQVLEQFF. The CDR3 region has the DNA TGTGCCAGCAGCCAGGTTCTTGAGCAGTTCTTC.

CDR3 sequence: CASSLETPDEQFF. The CDR3 DNA is TGTGCCAGCAGCTTGGAAACCCCGGATGAGCAGTTCTTC. The genes are TRBV5-4 and TRBJ2-1; no definite D call. This CDR3 is built from 13 residues. Germline loops: CDR1 SGHNT, CDR2 YYREEE (reference sequence). Trimming removed 0 bases from V and 8 bases from J, with 9 bases in between.

In its sample, this clone was seen once. The rearrangement uses TRBV2 and TRBJ2-3; D gene ambiguous. Between the trimmed V and J ends, which lost 6 bases and 2 bases, there was a span of 12 bases. Germline V lookup: CDR1 SNHLY, CDR2 FYNNEI. The CDR3 sequence is 14 residues long. CDR3 amino acids: CASSGGVDTDTQYF. The CDR3 DNA reads as TGTGCCAGCAGCGGTGGGGTGGACACAGATACGCAGTATTTT.

On this clone: Other nucleotide sequences in the sample specify the same CDR3. J is TRBJ2-2 and V is TRBV11-2; D is unresolved. CDR3 length equals 11 residues. Between the trimmed V and J ends, which lost 2 bases and 6 bases, there was a span of 1 base. The germline gives CDR1 SGHAT, CDR2 FQNNGV. CDR3 coding DNA: TGTGCCAGCAGCTTATCCGGGGAGCTGTTTTTT. Its translation: CASSLSGELFF.

V is TRBV6-5 and J is TRBJ1-5; no reliable D call. The CDR3 is 13 amino acids. The ends were cut back, 2 bases at V and 5 bases at J, with 7 bases in the middle. CDR1 MNHEY and CDR2 SVGAGI come from the germline V gene. CDR3 in amino acids: CASSYGQDQPQHF. In nucleotides, the CDR3 is TGTGCCAGCAGTTACGGGCAGGATCAGCCCCAGCATTTT.

V and J are TRBV6-4 and TRBJ2-2; 12 bases align to TRBD1. The CDR3 contains 16 residues. V lost 2 bases, J lost 7 bases, and 5 bases stayed unmatched. Looked up from germline, CDR1 is MRHNA and CDR2 is SNTAGT. This chain's CDR3 is CASSDKGQGASGELFF. The CDR3 coding sequence is TGTGCCAGCAGTGACAAGGGACAGGGGGCGAGCGGGGAGCTGTTTTTT.

CDR3 protein: CATEGGFQETQYF. The CDR3 coding sequence is TGTGCCACCGAGGGGGGGTTCCAAGAGACCCAGTACTTC. The chain uses TRBV15 and TRBJ2-5; D is possibly TRBD2 (7 bases). The CDR3 is 13 residues long. Looked up from germline, CDR1 is LNHNV and CDR2 is YYDKDF (reference sequence). V lost 8 bases to trimming and J lost 1 base, with 11 bases between them. The entire variable domain, with the rest obtained from reference TRBV15 and TRBJ2-5, is as follows: DAMVIQNPRYQVTQFGKPVTLSCSQTLNHNVMYWYQQKSSQAPKLLFHYYDKDFNNEADTPDNFQSRRPNTSFCFLDIRSPGLGDTAMYLCATEGGFQETQYFGPGTRLLVL.

This chain connects TRBV9 to TRBJ2-3; D may be TRBD2 (6 bases). Germline V CDR1 and CDR2: SGDLS, YYNGEE. The CDR3 covers 14 residues. The V and J ends lost 4 bases and 5 bases respectively, with 14 bases between them. CDR3 in amino acids: CASSPFTGVDTQYF. Here the CDR3 DNA reads TGTGCCAGCAGCCCCTTCACGGGGGTAGATACGCAGTATTTT.

V gene TRBV9 combines with J gene TRBJ1-1, with D maybe TRBD1 (6 bases). CDR1 and CDR2 (germline): SGDLS, YYNGEE. The V end was cut by 4 bases, the J end by 5 bases, with 15 bases between. The CDR3 sequence is 14 residues long. This CDR3 reads CASSSQDSRTEAFF. The CDR3 coding sequence is TGTGCCAGCAGCTCACAGGACAGTAGGACTGAAGCTTTCTTT.

The chain joins TRBV11-3 to TRBJ1-5; the D is unclear. Trimming took off 3 bases at V and 2 bases at J, with 8 bases between the two ends. The CDR3 is 14 residues long. CDR1 and CDR2 (germline): SGHNT, YENEEA. CDR3 residues: CASSFLAGNQPQHF. The CDR3 nucleotides read TGTGCCAGCAGCTTCTTGGCGGGCAATCAGCCCCAGCATTTT. Looking up the rest from reference TRBV11-3 and TRBJ1-5 gives the full variable domain: EAGVVQSPRYKIIEKKQPVAFWCNPISGHNTLYWYLQNLGQGPELLIRYENEEAVDDSQLPKDRFSAERLKGVDSTLKIQPAELGDSAVYLCASSFLAGNQPQHFGDGTRLSIL.